The present T cell receptor (beta chain) was sequenced within a study of CD8+ T cells in alopecia areata. Study information: Spontaneously alopecic C3H/HeJ graft donors, roughly 6-13 months old, gave skin to roughly 7-10-week-old female C3H/HeJ mice.

The CDR3 is made up of 13 amino acids. Germline CDR1 is FNHDT and CDR2 is SITEND (reference sequence). Once RNA had been extracted, it was reverse transcribed into cDNA to act as the sequencing template. Profiling relied on immunoSEQ multiplex PCR, and the TCRdb table lists in-frame clones only, not all of them. The sample contains approximately 19,000 clones, none of them singletons. The authors sorted pooled cutaneous lymph node cells using CD4, CD8alpha, NKG2D, NKG2ACE and other markers. About this clone itself: As yet, its antigen is unknown. The genes are named according to mouse. The CDR3 end falls 4 residues outside the read, so it is completed with the germline J gene.

Study results and limitations: Sequencing of scalp tissue also captures the resident alphabeta T cells of normal skin. Mouse data revealed clearer TCR sharing than patient data did, a gap possibly tied to HLA. Especially in alopecia totalis/universalis, lesional scalp showed greater clonality than normal scalp did.

The sequenced sample was CD8+ T cells sorted from a lymph node. This chain joins TRBV19 and TRBJ2-1, with 11 bases matching TRBD2. The receptor's source is a C3H/HeJ mouse with alopecia areata. The MHC haplotype recorded for the strain is H2-k. CDR3 DNA, as far as it was read: TGTGCCAGCAGTAGACTGGGGGGGGCT. Protein product: CASSRLGGA. The whole CDR3 protein reads CASSRLGGAEQFF.